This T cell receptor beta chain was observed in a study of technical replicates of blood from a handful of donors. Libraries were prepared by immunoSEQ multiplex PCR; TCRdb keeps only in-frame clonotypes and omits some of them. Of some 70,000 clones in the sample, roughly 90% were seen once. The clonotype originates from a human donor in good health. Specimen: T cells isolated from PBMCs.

In nucleotides, the CDR3 is TGTGCCAGTAGTATAGTCGAAGCGACCTCAAAGGGCTACACCTTC. Protein product: CASSIVEATSKGYTF. The gene calls are TRBV19 and TRBJ1-2; D remains unclear. The V and J ends lost 1 base and 8 bases respectively, with 17 bases between them. Germline CDR1 reads LNHDA; CDR2 reads SQIVND (reference sequence). The CDR3 loop spans 15 amino acids.